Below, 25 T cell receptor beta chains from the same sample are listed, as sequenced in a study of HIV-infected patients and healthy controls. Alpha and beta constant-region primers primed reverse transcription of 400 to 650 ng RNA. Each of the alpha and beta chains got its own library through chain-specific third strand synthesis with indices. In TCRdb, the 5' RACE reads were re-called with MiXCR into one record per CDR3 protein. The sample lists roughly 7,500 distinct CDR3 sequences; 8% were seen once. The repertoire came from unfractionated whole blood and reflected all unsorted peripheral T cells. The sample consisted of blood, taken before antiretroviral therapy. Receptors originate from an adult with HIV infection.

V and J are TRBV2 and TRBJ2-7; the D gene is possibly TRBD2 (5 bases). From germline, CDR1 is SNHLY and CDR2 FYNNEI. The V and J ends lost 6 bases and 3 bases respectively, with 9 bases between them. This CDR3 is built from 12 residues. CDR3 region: CASSHGGYEQYF. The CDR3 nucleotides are TGTGCCAGCAGCCATGGAGGCTACGAGCAGTACTTC. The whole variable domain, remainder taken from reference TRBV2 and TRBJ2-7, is EPEVTQTPSHQVTQMGQEVILRCVPISNHLYFYWYRQILGQKVEFLVSFYNNEISEKSEIFDDQFSVERPDGSNFTLKIRSTKLEDSAMYFCASSHGGYEQYFGPGTRLTVT.

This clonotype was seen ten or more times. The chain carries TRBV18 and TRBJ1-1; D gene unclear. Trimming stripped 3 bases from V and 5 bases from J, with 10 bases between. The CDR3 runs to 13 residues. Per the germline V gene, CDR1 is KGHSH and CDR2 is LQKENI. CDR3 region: CASSPSEGTEAFF. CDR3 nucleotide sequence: TGTGCCAGCTCACCCTCGGAAGGTACTGAAGCTTTCTTT.

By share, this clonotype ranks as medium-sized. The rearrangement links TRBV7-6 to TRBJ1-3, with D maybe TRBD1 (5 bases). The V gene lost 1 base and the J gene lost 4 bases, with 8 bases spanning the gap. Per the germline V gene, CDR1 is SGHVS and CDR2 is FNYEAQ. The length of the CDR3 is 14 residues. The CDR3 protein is CASSLVAGGNTIYF. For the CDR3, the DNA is TGTGCCAGCAGCTTAGTCGCAGGGGGAAACACCATATATTTT.

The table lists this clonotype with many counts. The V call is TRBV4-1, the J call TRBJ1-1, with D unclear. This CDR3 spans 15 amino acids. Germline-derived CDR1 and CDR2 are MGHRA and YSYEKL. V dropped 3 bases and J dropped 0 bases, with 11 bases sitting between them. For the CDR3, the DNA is TGCGCCAGCAGCCACCCTACGGCCATGAACACTGAAGCTTTCTTT. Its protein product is CASSHPTAMNTEAFF.

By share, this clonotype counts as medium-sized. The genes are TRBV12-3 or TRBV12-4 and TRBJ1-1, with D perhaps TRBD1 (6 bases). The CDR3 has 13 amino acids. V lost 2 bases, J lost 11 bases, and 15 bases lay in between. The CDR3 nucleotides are TGTGCCAGCAGTTTAAAGGGGGGATCGTACGCTTTCTTT. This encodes CASSLKGGSYAFF.

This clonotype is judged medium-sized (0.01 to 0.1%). CDR3 in amino acids: CASALPGFNQPQHF. The CDR3 DNA is TGTGCCTCCGCCCTCCCTGGGTTCAATCAGCCCCAGCATTTT. The rearrangement joins TRBV7-9 to TRBJ1-5; D call uncertain. From germline, CDR1 is SEHNR and CDR2 FQNEAQ (reference sequence). The V and J ends lost 11 bases and 3 bases respectively, with 17 bases between them. The CDR3 is 14 residues long.

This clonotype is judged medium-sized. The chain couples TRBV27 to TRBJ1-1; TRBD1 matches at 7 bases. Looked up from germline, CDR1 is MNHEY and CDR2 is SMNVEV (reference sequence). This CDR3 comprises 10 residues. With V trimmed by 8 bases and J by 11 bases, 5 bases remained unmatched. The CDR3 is CASGGQKAFF. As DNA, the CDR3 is TGTGCCAGCGGGGGACAGAAGGCTTTCTTT.

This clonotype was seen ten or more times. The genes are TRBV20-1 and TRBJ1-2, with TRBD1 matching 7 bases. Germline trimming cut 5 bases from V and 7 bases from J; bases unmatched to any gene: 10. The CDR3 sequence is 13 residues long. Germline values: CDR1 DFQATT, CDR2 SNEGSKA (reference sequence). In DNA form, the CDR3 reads TGCAGTGCTCTTCGACAGGGCGTAACTGGCTACACCTTC. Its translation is CSALRQGVTGYTF.

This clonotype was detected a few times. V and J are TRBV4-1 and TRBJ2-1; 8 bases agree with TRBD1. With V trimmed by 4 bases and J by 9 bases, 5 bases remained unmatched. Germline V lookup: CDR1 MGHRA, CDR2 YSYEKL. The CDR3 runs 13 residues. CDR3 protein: CASSPWTGSEQFF. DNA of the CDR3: TGCGCCAGCAGCCCCTGGACAGGGAGTGAGCAGTTCTTC.

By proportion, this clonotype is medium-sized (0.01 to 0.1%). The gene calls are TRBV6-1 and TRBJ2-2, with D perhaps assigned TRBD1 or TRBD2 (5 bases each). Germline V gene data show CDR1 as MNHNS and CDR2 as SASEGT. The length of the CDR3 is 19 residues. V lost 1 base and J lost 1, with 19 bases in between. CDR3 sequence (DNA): TGTGCCAGCAGTGAAGGAGGGGCGAGCCGACAGAGGAACACCGGGGAGCTGTTTTTT. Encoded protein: CASSEGGASRQRNTGELFF.

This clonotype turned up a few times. The CDR3 sequence: CSASAQAVGYGYTF. CDR3 DNA sequence: TGCAGTGCTAGTGCACAGGCCGTCGGCTATGGCTACACCTTC. V and J are TRBV20-1 and TRBJ1-2; perhaps TRBD1 as D (5 bases). Looked up from germline, CDR1 is DFQATT and CDR2 is SNEGSKA (reference sequence). Trimming pared 3 bases from V and 4 bases from J, leaving 15 bases between. The CDR3 is 14 residues long.

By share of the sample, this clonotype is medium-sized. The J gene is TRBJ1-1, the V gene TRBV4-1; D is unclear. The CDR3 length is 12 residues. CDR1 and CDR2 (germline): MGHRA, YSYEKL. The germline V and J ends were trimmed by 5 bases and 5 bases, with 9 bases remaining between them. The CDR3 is CASSSRRTEAFF. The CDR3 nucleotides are TGCGCCAGCAGCTCGAGACGGACTGAAGCTTTCTTT.

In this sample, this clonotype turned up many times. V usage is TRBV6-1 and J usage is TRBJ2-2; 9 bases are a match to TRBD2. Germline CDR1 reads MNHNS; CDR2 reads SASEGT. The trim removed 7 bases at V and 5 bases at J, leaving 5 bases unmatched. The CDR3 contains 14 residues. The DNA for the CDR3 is TGTGCCAGCATTGGGACTAGCCTAACCGGGGAGCTGTTTTTT. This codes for CASIGTSLTGELFF.

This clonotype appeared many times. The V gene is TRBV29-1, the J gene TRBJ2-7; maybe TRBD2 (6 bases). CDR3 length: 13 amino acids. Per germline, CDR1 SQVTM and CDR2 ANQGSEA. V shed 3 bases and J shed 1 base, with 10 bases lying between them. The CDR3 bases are TGCAGCGTTGAGGGGGGTCTATCCTACGAGCAGTACTTC. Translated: CSVEGGLSYEQYF.

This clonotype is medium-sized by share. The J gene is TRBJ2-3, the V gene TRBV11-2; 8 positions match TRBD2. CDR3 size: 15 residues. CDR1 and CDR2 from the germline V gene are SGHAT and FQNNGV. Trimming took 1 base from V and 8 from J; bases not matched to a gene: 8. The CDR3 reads CASSLGRGGPSTQYF. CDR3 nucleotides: TGTGCCAGCAGCTTAGGTCGGGGGGGCCCAAGTACGCAGTATTTT.

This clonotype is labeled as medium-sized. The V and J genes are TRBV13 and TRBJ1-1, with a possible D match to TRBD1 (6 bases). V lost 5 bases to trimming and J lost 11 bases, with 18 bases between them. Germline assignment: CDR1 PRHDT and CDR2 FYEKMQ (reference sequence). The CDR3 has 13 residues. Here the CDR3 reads CASSRNHREWAFF. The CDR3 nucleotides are TGTGCCAGCAGCAGAAACCACAGGGAGTGGGCTTTCTTT.

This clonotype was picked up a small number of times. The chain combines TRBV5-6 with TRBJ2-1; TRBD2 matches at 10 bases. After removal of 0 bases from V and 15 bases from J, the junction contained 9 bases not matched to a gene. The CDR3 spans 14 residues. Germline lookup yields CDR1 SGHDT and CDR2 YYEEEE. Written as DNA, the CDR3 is TGTGCCAGCAGCTTGGCGGCTAGCGGGAGTACCCCGTTCTTC. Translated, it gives CASSLAASGSTPFF. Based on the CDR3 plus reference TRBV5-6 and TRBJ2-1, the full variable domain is DAGVTQSPTHLIKTRGQQVTLRCSPKSGHDTVSWYQQALGQGPQFIFQYYEEEERQRGNFPDRFSGHQFPNYSSELNVNALLLGDSALYLCASSLAASGSTPFFGPGTRLTVL.

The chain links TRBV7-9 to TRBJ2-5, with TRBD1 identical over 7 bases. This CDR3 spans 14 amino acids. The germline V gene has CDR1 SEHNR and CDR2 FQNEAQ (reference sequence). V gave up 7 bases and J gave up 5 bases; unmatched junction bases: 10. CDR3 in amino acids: CASTSLQGLETQYF. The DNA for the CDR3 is TGTGCCAGCACCTCCTTACAGGGGTTGGAGACCCAGTACTTC.

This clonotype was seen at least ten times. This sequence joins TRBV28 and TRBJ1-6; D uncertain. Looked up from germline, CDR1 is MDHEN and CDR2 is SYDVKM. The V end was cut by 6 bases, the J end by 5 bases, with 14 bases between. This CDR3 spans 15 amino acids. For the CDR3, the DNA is TGTGCCAGCAGGCTTTTGTGGGTAAATAATTCACCCCTCCACTTT. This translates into CASRLLWVNNSPLHF.

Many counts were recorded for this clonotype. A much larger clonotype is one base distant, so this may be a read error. The CDR3 DNA is TGTGCCAGCAGCTTAGGACCGAACTATGGCTACACCTTC. This codes for CASSLGPNYGYTF. The rearrangement links TRBV7-8 to TRBJ1-2; D is unclear. In germline, CDR1 is SGHVS, CDR2 FQNEAQ. The V and J ends lost 1 base and 2 bases respectively, with 5 bases between them. The CDR3 loop spans 13 amino acids.

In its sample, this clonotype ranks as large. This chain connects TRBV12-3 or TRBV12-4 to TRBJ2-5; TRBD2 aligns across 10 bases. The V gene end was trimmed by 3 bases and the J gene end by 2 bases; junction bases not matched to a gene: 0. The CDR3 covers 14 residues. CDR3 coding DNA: TGTGCCAGCAGTTTGACTAGCGGGCAAGAGACCCAGTACTTC. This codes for CASSLTSGQETQYF.

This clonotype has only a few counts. The CDR3 nucleotides read TGTGCCACCAGCAGAGATGGGGCAGCCTACGAGCAGTACTTC. As protein: CATSRDGAAYEQYF. The chain couples TRBV15 to TRBJ2-7; a possible D gene is TRBD1 (5 bases). This CDR3 is 14 amino acids long. Per germline, CDR1 LNHNV and CDR2 YYDKDF (reference sequence). Trimming cost V 0 bases and J 2 bases, with 8 bases left between them.

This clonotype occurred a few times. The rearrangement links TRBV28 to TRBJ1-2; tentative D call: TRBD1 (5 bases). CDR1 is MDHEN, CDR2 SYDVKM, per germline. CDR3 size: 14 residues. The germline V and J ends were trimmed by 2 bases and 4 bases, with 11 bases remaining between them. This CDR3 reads CASSLLRTSYGYTF. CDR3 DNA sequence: TGTGCCAGCAGTTTACTCCGGACATCCTATGGCTACACCTTC.

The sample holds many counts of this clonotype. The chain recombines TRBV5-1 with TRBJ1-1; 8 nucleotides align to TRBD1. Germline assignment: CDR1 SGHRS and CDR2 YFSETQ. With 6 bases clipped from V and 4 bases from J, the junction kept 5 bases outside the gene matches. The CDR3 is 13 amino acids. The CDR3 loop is CASNGQGGTEAFF. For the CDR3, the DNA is TGCGCCAGCAACGGACAGGGCGGCACTGAAGCTTTCTTT.

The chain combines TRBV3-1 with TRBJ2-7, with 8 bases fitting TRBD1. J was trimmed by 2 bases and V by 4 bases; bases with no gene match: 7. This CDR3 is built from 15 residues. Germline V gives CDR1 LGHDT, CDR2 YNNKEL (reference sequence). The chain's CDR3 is CASSRQGTDPYEQYF. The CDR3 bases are TGTGCCAGCAGCCGACAGGGGACAGACCCCTACGAGCAGTACTTC.